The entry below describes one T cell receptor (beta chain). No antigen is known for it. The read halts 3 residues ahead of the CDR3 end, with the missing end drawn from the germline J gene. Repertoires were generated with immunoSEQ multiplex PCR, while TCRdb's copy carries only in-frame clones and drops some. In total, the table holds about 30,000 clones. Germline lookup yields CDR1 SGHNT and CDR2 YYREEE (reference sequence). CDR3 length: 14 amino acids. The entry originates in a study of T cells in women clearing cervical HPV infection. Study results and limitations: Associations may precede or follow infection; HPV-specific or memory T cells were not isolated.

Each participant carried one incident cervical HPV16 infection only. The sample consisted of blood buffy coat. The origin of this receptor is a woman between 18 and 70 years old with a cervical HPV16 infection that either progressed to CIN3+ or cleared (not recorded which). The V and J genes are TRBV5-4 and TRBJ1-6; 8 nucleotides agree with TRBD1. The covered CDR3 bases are TGTGCCAGCAGCGCTGGACAGGGTGAGAGAGCC. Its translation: CASSAGQGERA. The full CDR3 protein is CASSAGQGERALHF.